The 22 T cell receptor beta chains below were found in one sample sequenced in a study of T cells after yellow fever vaccination. TCRdb passed the 5' RACE reads through MiXCR, listing each CDR3 protein once. The sample shows hundreds of thousands of distinct CDR3 sequences, approximately 12% of them seen only once. The sample consisted of CD4+ T cells sorted from PBMCs, taken 15 days after the yellow fever booster vaccination. These receptors all stem from a man aged 18 to 30 who received the YFV17D yellow fever vaccine.

In its sample, this clonotype was seen a few times. This rearrangement joins TRBV28 to TRBJ2-5, with a possible D match to TRBD2 (7 bases). From germline, CDR1 is MDHEN and CDR2 SYDVKM. The CDR3 spans 17 residues. Trimming cost V 4 bases and J 2 bases, with 20 bases left between them. Here the CDR3 DNA reads TGTGCCAGCAGTTCTGGTTGGGGAAGGGGGGGACAAGAGACCCAGTACTTC. It is translated as CASSSGWGRGGQETQYF.

This clonotype was counted only a few times. The chain has TRBV5-8 and TRBJ2-3; possibly TRBD2 for D (6 bases). V was clipped by 0 bases and J by 2 bases, with 7 bases between them. The V gene's germline CDR1 is SGHTS and CDR2 YDEGEE. The CDR3 spans 14 residues. The CDR3 spells CASSLGTITDTQYF. In DNA, the CDR3 is TGTGCCAGCAGCTTGGGGACTATCACAGATACGCAGTATTTT.

The chain couples TRBV6-2 or TRBV6-3 to TRBJ1-2, with a weak D call TRBD1 (6 bases). Germline assignment: CDR1 MNHEY and CDR2 SVGEGT. With 5 bases removed from V and 10 bases from J, the gap between germline ends came to 17 bases. This CDR3 contains 13 residues. CDR3 sequence reads: CASSPPGGGDYTF. In nucleotides, the CDR3 is TGTGCCAGCAGTCCTCCGGGGGGCGGAGACTACACCTTC.

This clonotype has a handful of counts. This chain uses TRBV5-5 with TRBJ2-7; TRBD1 matches at 9 bases. The CDR3 loop spans 16 amino acids. After removal of 1 base from V and 2 bases from J, the junction contained 7 bases not matched to a gene. CDR1 is SGHKS and CDR2 is YYEKEE in the germline V gene (reference sequence). The CDR3 region is CASSLLGQGSPYEQYF. The CDR3 DNA reads as TGTGCCAGCAGCTTGCTGGGACAGGGATCCCCCTACGAGCAGTACTTC.

This clonotype was seen a handful of times. The chain has TRBV6-2 or TRBV6-3 and TRBJ2-7; the match to TRBD1 covers 8 bases. Germline values: CDR1 MNHEY, CDR2 SVGEGT. This CDR3 is 16 amino acids long. The ends lost 2 bases at V and 0 bases at J; junction bases unmatched: 6. The CDR3 DNA follows: TGTGCCAGCAGTTACCATCCAGGGGGCATCTCCTACGAGCAGTACTTC. Encoded protein: CASSYHPGGISYEQYF.

The V and J genes are TRBV25-1 and TRBJ1-1; possible D gene TRBD1, 6 bases. Germline CDR1 and CDR2: MGHDK and SYGVNS. CDR3 size: 15 residues. V was clipped by 6 bases and J by 3 bases, with 17 bases between them. DNA for the CDR3: TGTGCCAGCAGCGCGGACAGTTTTGTTGACACTGAAGCTTTCTTT. It translates to CASSADSFVDTEAFF.

In its sample, this clonotype was seen a few times. This chain links TRBV3-1 with TRBJ2-3, with D possibly being TRBD1 or TRBD2 (6 bases each). The CDR3 sequence is 16 residues long. Trimming pared 2 bases from V and 5 bases from J, leaving 17 bases between. CDR1 and CDR2 (germline): LGHDT, YNNKEL (reference sequence). CDR3 sequence reads: CASSQNEGGGGDTQYF. The CDR3 DNA reads TGTGCCAGCAGCCAAAACGAAGGGGGAGGAGGAGATACGCAGTATTTT.

This clonotype was picked up many times. The junction differs from germline at one of its ends, possibly a read error. In nucleotides, the CDR3 is TGTGCCAGCATAGGGACGAATCGGCCCCAGCATTTT. Residues: CASIGTNRPQHF. The genes are TRBV28 and TRBJ1-5; maybe TRBD1 (5 bases). This CDR3 has 12 residues. In germline, CDR1 is MDHEN, CDR2 SYDVKM.

The rearrangement joins TRBV27 to TRBJ1-1, with TRBD1 as a possible D gene (6 bases). The V end was cut by 4 bases, the J end by 5 bases, with 11 bases between. Germline V CDR1 and CDR2: MNHEY, SMNVEV (reference sequence). The CDR3 is 13 residues long. CDR3 DNA sequence: TGTGCCAGCAGTTCGGCAGGGGAAACTGAAGCTTTCTTT. This codes for CASSSAGETEAFF.

The chain has TRBV20-1 and TRBJ2-1, with 8 bases that match TRBD1. Germline CDR1 reads DFQATT; CDR2 reads SNEGSKA (reference sequence). CDR3 length equals 14 residues. Trimming removed 6 bases from V and 3 bases from J; junction bases left unmatched: 7. In nucleotides, the CDR3 is TGCAGTGCCGGCCGCGACAGGGGCTACAATGAGCAGTTCTTC. Protein sequence: CSAGRDRGYNEQFF.

This clonotype was seen repeatedly, ten times or more. CDR3 in amino acids: CASSPRRTSGNEQFF. DNA of the CDR3: TGTGCCAGCAGCCCGCGACGGACTAGCGGTAATGAGCAGTTCTTC. The J gene is TRBJ2-1, the V gene TRBV11-1, with 10 bases that match TRBD2. The germline V gene has CDR1 SGHAT and CDR2 FQDESV (reference sequence). V dropped 5 bases and J dropped 7; count of bases not matched to a gene: 8. This CDR3 has 15 amino acids.

The J gene is TRBJ2-7, the V gene TRBV29-1; possibly TRBD1 or TRBD2 for D (6 bases each). The CDR3 is 12 residues long. Trimming pared 4 bases from V and 6 bases from J, leaving 13 bases between. The germline gives CDR1 SQVTM, CDR2 ANQGSEA. CDR3 DNA: TGCAGCGTTGGACGAGGGGGAGGCGAGCAGTACTTC. Its protein is CSVGRGGGEQYF.

This clonotype was counted only a few times. The rearrangement uses TRBV28 and TRBJ2-7; 8 bases match TRBD2. Per the germline V gene, CDR1 is MDHEN and CDR2 is SYDVKM. Trimming removed 4 bases from V and 4 bases from J; junction bases left unmatched: 9. This CDR3 is 15 amino acids long. The CDR3 DNA sequence: TGTGCCAGCAGTTCTGGAGGGGGACTAGGGTACGAGCAGTACGTC. This encodes CASSSGGGLGYEQYV.

This clonotype was seen a few times. V is TRBV29-1 and J is TRBJ1-2; D is ambiguous. Trimming shortened V by 6 bases and J by 2 bases, and 10 bases separated the two germline ends. Germline lookup yields CDR1 SQVTM and CDR2 ANQGSEA. This CDR3 spans 12 amino acids. DNA of the CDR3: TGCAGCGTCGTGCTGGGAAACTATGGCTACACCTTC. Residues: CSVVLGNYGYTF.

The genes are TRBV20-1 and TRBJ2-7; TRBD1 matches at 10 bases. Looked up from germline, CDR1 is DFQATT and CDR2 is SNEGSKA (reference sequence). The ends lost 4 bases at V and 4 bases at J; junction bases unmatched: 10. The CDR3 contains 15 residues. The CDR3 nucleotides read TGCAGTGCTATCTTCCGGGACAGGGGATCGTACGAGCAGTACTTC. Amino acid sequence: CSAIFRDRGSYEQYF.

This clonotype showed up just a few times. The chain has TRBV7-9 and TRBJ2-3; perhaps TRBD2 as D (5 bases). The CDR3 sequence is 13 residues long. The V end lost 5 bases, the J end lost 5 bases, and 11 bases lay between the germline ends. Germline loops: CDR1 SEHNR, CDR2 FQNEAQ (reference sequence). CDR3 loop: CASSARTRDTQYF. CDR3 in DNA: TGTGCCAGCAGCGCTCGAACTAGAGATACGCAGTATTTT.

This clonotype appeared a few times. The CDR3 bases are TGTGCCACTTCGAGCACAGATACGCAGTATTTT. The encoded protein is CATSSTDTQYF. This chain uses TRBV12-3 or TRBV12-4 with TRBJ2-3; no firm D call. The germline V and J ends were trimmed by 10 bases and 0 bases, with 5 bases remaining between them. CDR3 size: 11 residues.

The J gene is TRBJ2-1, the V gene TRBV7-6; 9 bases agree with TRBD2. There are 15 residues in the CDR3. CDR1 is SGHVS, CDR2 FNYEAQ, per germline. The trim removed 3 bases at V and 4 bases at J, leaving 4 bases unmatched. CDR3 protein: CASSFASGVYNEQFF. Here the CDR3 DNA reads TGTGCCAGCAGCTTCGCTAGCGGGGTATACAATGAGCAGTTCTTC.

The table lists this clonotype with a few counts. The V call is TRBV6-4, the J call TRBJ2-5; D perhaps matches TRBD2 (7 bases). The V end lost 2 bases, the J end lost 5 bases, and 15 bases lay between the germline ends. Germline CDR1 and CDR2: MRHNA and SNTAGT. CDR3 length equals 15 residues. CDR3 DNA: TGTGCCAGCAGTGACCCGCAGGGGCGGGGGGAGACCCAGTACTTC. Translating gives CASSDPQGRGETQYF.

This clonotype was seen a handful of times. J is TRBJ1-5 and V is TRBV6-6; D gene uncertain. This CDR3 comprises 13 residues. V was trimmed by 4 bases and J by 7 bases, leaving 11 bases between them. Germline V gene sequence: CDR1 MNHNY, CDR2 SVGAGI (reference sequence). Here the CDR3 reads CASSLEEGQPQHF. CDR3 DNA: TGTGCCAGCAGTTTGGAGGAAGGCCAGCCCCAGCATTTT.

This chain links TRBV6-5 with TRBJ1-1; TRBD1 matches 7 bases. CDR1 and CDR2 from the germline V gene are MNHEY and SVGAGI. The CDR3 spans 14 residues. V lost 6 bases, J lost 4 bases, and 8 bases stayed unmatched. The CDR3 DNA sequence: TGTGCCAGCAGGATGACAGGGAGGGTCACTGAAGCTTTCTTT. Translated: CASRMTGRVTEAFF.

The rearrangement links TRBV12-3 or TRBV12-4 to TRBJ1-4; 11 bases are a match to TRBD1. The J segment lost 9 bases and the V segment lost 4 bases, leaving 7 bases of the junction unmatched. The CDR3 consists of 15 residues. CDR3 nucleotides: TGTGCCAGCAGTTCCCTTGGACAGGGGGCCCAAAAACTGTTTTTT. It yields the protein CASSSLGQGAQKLFF.